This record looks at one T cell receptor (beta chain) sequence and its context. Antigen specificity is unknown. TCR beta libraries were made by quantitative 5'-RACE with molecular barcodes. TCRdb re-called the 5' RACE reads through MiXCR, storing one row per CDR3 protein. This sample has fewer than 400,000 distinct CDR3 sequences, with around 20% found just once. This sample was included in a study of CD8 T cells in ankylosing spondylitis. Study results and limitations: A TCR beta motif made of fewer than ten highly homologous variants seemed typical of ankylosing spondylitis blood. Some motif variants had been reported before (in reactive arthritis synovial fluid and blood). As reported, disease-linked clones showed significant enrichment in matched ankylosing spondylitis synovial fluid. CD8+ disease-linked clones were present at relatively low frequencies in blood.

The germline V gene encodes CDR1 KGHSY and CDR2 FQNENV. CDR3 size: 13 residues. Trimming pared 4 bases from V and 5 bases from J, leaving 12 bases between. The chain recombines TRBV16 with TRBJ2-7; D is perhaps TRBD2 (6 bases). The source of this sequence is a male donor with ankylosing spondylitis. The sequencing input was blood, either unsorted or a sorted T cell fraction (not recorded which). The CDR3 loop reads CASSRLGGDEQYF. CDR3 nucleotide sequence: TGTGCCAGCAGCCGCTTAGGAGGGGACGAGCAGTACTTC. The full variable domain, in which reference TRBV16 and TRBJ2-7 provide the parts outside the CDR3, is GEEVAQTPKHLVRGEGQKAKLYCAPIKGHSYVFWYQQVLKNEFKFLISFQNENVFDETGMPKERFSAKCLPNSPCSLEIQATKLEDSAVYFCASSRLGGDEQYFGPGTRLTVT.